Listed here are 20 T cell receptor beta chains from one sample, sequenced in a study of shared clonotypes between healthy human individuals. Sequencing was performed with immunoSEQ multiplex PCR; in TCRdb, only in-frame clones are kept and a portion is missing. The sample yields roughly 2,500,000 clones, 80% to 95% seen once. Specimen: naive CD4+ T cells from PBMCs. Subset defined: CD45RA+ positively selected. These receptors were taken from a man aged 18 to 30 in good health. Some clones in this sample may be carry-over from other donors' samples.

The chain recombines TRBV6-5 with TRBJ1-4; 7 bases align to TRBD1. CDR1 MNHEY and CDR2 SVGAGI come from the germline V gene. V trimming: 6 bases; J trimming: 8 bases; junction bases outside the gene matches: 9. This CDR3 has 14 amino acids. The CDR3 loop is CASRPTGSREKLFF. The CDR3 DNA follows: TGTGCCAGCAGACCGACAGGGTCGAGGGAAAAACTGTTTTTT.

The chain is built from TRBV29-1 and TRBJ1-1; the D gene is possibly TRBD1 (5 bases). CDR1 and CDR2 (germline): SQVTM, ANQGSEA. CDR3 size: 13 residues. Trimming shortened V by 8 bases and J by 2 bases, and 15 bases separated the two germline ends. CDR3 in amino acids: CSTGDGVNTEAFF. The CDR3 nucleotides are TGCAGCACTGGGGACGGAGTAAACACTGAAGCTTTCTTT.

The chain uses TRBV6-5 and TRBJ2-5; 8 bases match TRBD1. This CDR3 has 16 amino acids. The germline gives CDR1 MNHEY, CDR2 SVGAGI. V trimming: 0 bases; J trimming: 1 base; junction bases outside the gene matches: 4. CDR3 in DNA: TGTGCCAGCAGTTACTCGTTGGGACAGGCCCAAGAGACCCAGTACTTC. The encoded protein is CASSYSLGQAQETQYF.

V is TRBV15 and J is TRBJ2-5; TRBD2 matches 10 bases. In germline, CDR1 is LNHNV, CDR2 YYDKDF (reference sequence). This CDR3 region has 15 residues. V was clipped by 1 base and J by 11 bases; unmatched bases: 10. The CDR3 region has the DNA TGTGCCACCAGCAGAGTCTATCTAGCGGGAGAGCGTCAGTACTTC. Protein product: CATSRVYLAGERQYF.

This clone was recorded once. This chain uses TRBV30 with TRBJ1-3; D gene ambiguous. This CDR3 is 12 amino acids long. Germline CDR1 GTSNPN, CDR2 SVGIG (reference sequence). Between the trimmed V and J ends, which lost 3 bases and 3 bases, there was a span of 6 bases. CDR3 in amino acids: CAWRHDGNTIYF. The CDR3, as DNA: TGTGCCTGGAGACACGATGGAAACACCATATATTTT.

This rearrangement joins TRBV5-1 to TRBJ1-2; unclear D gene. The CDR3 covers 14 residues. V shed 0 bases and J shed 2 bases, with 8 bases lying between them. Per the germline V gene, CDR1 is SGHRS and CDR2 is YFSETQ. Written as DNA, the CDR3 is TGCGCCAGCAGCTTGGCACAGTCAAACTATGGCTACACCTTC. It yields the protein CASSLAQSNYGYTF.

Notes on this clone: Other DNA sequences in this specimen translate into the identical CDR3. The chain carries TRBV7-9 and TRBJ2-7, with D possibly matching TRBD2 (6 bases). The germline gives CDR1 SEHNR, CDR2 FQNEAQ (reference sequence). Deletions cut 5 bases from V and 2 bases from J, with 13 bases between. CDR3 length: 14 amino acids. CDR3 in amino acids: CASSPGTGAYEQYF. In nucleotides, the CDR3 is TGTGCCAGCAGCCCCGGGACGGGAGCCTACGAGCAGTACTTC.

The chain links TRBV25-1 to TRBJ1-1; D may be TRBD1 (6 bases). The CDR3 has 14 amino acids. Germline assignment: CDR1 MGHDK and CDR2 SYGVNS. Deletions cut 1 base from V and 4 bases from J, with 10 bases between. The CDR3 sequence is CASSESGGLTEAFF. CDR3 in DNA: TGTGCCAGCAGTGAATCCGGGGGGCTCACTGAAGCTTTCTTT.

This clone came up once. Other DNA sequences in the same sample also yield this CDR3. The gene calls are TRBV15 and TRBJ2-7; the match to TRBD2 covers 8 bases. This CDR3 has 16 amino acids. Trimming removed 0 bases from V and 2 bases from J; junction bases left unmatched: 6. The V gene's germline CDR1 is LNHNV and CDR2 YYDKDF (reference sequence). In DNA form, the CDR3 reads TGTGCCACCAGCAGAGATATCCAGCGGGGGACCTACGAGCAGTACTTC. Protein sequence: CATSRDIQRGTYEQYF.

The rearrangement uses TRBV2 and TRBJ2-7; 7 nucleotides line up with TRBD1. Trimming took 6 bases from V and 4 from J; bases not matched to a gene: 9. The germline V gene has CDR1 SNHLY and CDR2 FYNNEI. The CDR3 has 14 amino acids. The chain's CDR3 is CASRSGTEVYEQYF. Written as DNA, the CDR3 is TGTGCCAGCAGATCCGGGACAGAAGTTTACGAGCAGTACTTC.

This chain joins TRBV28 and TRBJ1-5, with a possible D match to TRBD1 (5 bases). The CDR3 runs 15 residues. Trimming stripped 5 bases from V and 3 bases from J, with 14 bases between. The germline gives CDR1 MDHEN, CDR2 SYDVKM. The CDR3 is CASSLPAGPNQPQHF. The DNA of the CDR3 is TGTGCCAGCAGTCTACCCGCAGGGCCCAATCAGCCCCAGCATTTT.

The rearrangement joins TRBV6-5 to TRBJ2-1; no firm D call. The CDR3 has 13 residues. Trimming cost V 6 bases and J 9 bases, with 15 bases left between them. Germline CDR1 and CDR2: MNHEY and SVGAGI. For the CDR3, the DNA is TGTGCCAGCAGACCCACGCCCCGCCTTGAGCAGTTCTTC. It specifies CASRPTPRLEQFF.

The V and J genes are TRBV6-1 and TRBJ1-6, with D unclear. The CDR3 extends over 17 amino acids. V dropped 1 base and J dropped 4 bases, with 14 bases sitting between them. CDR1 MNHNS and CDR2 SASEGT come from the germline V gene. The CDR3 is CASSEGAGTAYNSPLHF. CDR3 sequence (DNA): TGTGCCAGCAGTGAAGGGGCAGGAACAGCTTATAATTCACCCCTCCACTTT.

The rearrangement joins TRBV7-2 to TRBJ2-5, with 11 nucleotides matching TRBD1. The length of the CDR3 is 14 residues. CDR1 is SGHTA, CDR2 FQGNSA, per germline. The V segment lost 5 bases and the J segment 6 bases; nucleotides outside the gene matches: 5. The CDR3 region is CASSRTGGRQTQYF. The DNA for the CDR3 is TGTGCCAGCAGCCGGACAGGGGGCAGACAGACCCAGTACTTC.

The chain recombines TRBV9 with TRBJ2-5; 11 bases agree with TRBD2. V lost 0 bases to trimming and J lost 4 bases; unmatched junction nucleotides: 2. The germline CDR1 and CDR2 sequences are SGDLS and YYNGEE. CDR3 size: 15 residues. The CDR3 DNA is TGTGCCAGCAGCGTAGAACTAGCGGGAGTAGAGACCCAGTACTTC. Translation: CASSVELAGVETQYF.

This clone was recorded once. J is TRBJ1-3 and V is TRBV5-6; 9 bases are a match to TRBD1. Per the germline V gene, CDR1 is SGHDT and CDR2 is YYEEEE. The CDR3 sequence is 16 residues long. With 1 base clipped from V and 3 bases from J, the junction kept 5 bases outside the gene matches. The CDR3 sequence is CASSLIDRGFGNTIYF. CDR3 bases: TGTGCCAGCAGCTTGATTGACAGGGGGTTTGGAAACACCATATATTTT.

The V and J genes are TRBV7-2 and TRBJ1-3; no clear D gene. The germline V and J ends were trimmed by 4 bases and 0 bases, with 10 bases remaining between them. The CDR3 has 15 residues. Germline V lookup: CDR1 SGHTA, CDR2 FQGNSA. CDR3 region: CASSSRTRSGNTIYF. In nucleotides, the CDR3 is TGTGCCAGCAGCTCTCGTACACGCTCTGGAAACACCATATATTTT.

This chain links TRBV4-2 with TRBJ2-5; the match to TRBD2 covers 15 bases. This CDR3 contains 19 residues. Germline values: CDR1 LGHNA, CDR2 YNFKEQ. J gave up 2 bases and V 4 bases, and 11 bases lay outside the gene matches. The CDR3 reads CASSRQPGLAGGNQETQYF. The DNA of the CDR3 is TGTGCCAGCAGCCGCCAGCCGGGACTAGCGGGAGGTAATCAAGAGACCCAGTACTTC.

The chain has TRBV27 and TRBJ1-1; D may be TRBD1 (5 bases). From germline, CDR1 is MNHEY and CDR2 SMNVEV (reference sequence). Trimming stripped 2 bases from V and 0 bases from J, with 10 bases between. The CDR3 spans 15 residues. DNA of the CDR3: TGTGCCAGCAGTTTAGGCAGGGCAATGAACACTGAAGCTTTCTTT. This translates into CASSLGRAMNTEAFF.

The chain employs TRBV11-2 and TRBJ1-2, with D tentatively TRBD1 (6 bases). Germline CDR1 reads SGHAT; CDR2 reads FQNNGV. V was trimmed by 2 bases and J by 6 bases, leaving 10 bases between them. The CDR3 sequence is 13 residues long. The CDR3 loop is CASSLLWGHGYTF. CDR3 DNA: TGTGCCAGCAGCTTACTTTGGGGGCATGGCTACACCTTC. Combining the CDR3 with reference TRBV11-2 and TRBJ1-2 gives the whole variable domain EAGVAQSPRYKIIEKRQSVAFWCNPISGHATLYWYQQILGQGPKLLIQFQNNGVVDDSQLPKDRFSAERLKGVDSTLKIQPAKLEDSAVYLCASSLLWGHGYTFGSGTRLTVV.